A single T cell receptor beta chain is shown here with its context. Its antigen specificity is not known. Base qualities are missing; no much larger clone stands one base away. From its cysteine to its phenylalanine, the CDR3 spans 15 amino acids. The read is trimmed to its CDR3 DNA, 45 bases read in frame from base 1. According to the germline V gene, CDR1 reads MNHEY and CDR2 reads SVGAGI. After removal of 6 bases from V and 4 bases from J, the junction retains 12 bases not matched to a gene. This sample is drawn from a study of T cells of healthy individuals (dated by TCRdb to between 2018 and 2020). The protocol used for the library was 5' RACE. TCRdb names Illumina MiSeq as the instrument used. The raw public reads went through TCRdb reprocessing: fastp at Q25, MiXCR clone calling, in-frame beta chains kept. Duplicate CDR3 protein sequences are folded into a single record with the most common DNA and genes. A total of 100,000 or so distinct CDR3 sequences appear in this sample, approximately 16% of them only once. Clones ranked in the top ten supply 6.2% of the sample.

The rearranged chain carries TRBV6-5 and TRBJ2-7, with TRBD1 identical over 7 junction bases. This clonotype was obtained from a human donor in good health. This receptor carries the CDR3 CASRTLGTAIYEQYF. The nucleotide sequence is given as TGTGCCAGCAGGACCCTCGGGACAGCGATTTACGAGCAGTACTTC.